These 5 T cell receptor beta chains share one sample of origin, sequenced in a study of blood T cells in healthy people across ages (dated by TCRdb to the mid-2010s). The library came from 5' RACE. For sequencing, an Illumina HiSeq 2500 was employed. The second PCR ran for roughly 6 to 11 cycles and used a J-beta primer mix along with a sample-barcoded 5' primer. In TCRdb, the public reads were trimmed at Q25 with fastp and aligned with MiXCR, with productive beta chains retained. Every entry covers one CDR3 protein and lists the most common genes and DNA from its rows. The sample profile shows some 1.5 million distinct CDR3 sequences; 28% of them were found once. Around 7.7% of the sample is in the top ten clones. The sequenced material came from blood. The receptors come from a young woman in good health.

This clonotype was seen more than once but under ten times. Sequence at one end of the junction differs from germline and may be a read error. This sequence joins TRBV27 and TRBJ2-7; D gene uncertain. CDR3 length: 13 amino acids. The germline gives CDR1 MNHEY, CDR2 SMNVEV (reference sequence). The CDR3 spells CAGSPDPPYEQYF. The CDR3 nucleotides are TGTGCCGGCAGTCCGGACCCTCCCTACGAGCAGTACTTC.

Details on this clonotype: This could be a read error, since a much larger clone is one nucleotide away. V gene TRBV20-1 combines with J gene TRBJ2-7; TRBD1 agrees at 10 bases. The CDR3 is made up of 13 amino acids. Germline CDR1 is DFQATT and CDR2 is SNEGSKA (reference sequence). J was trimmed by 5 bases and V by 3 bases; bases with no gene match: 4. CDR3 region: CSARDRGCHEQYF. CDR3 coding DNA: TGCAGTGCTAGGGACAGGGGGTGCCACGAGCAGTACTTC.

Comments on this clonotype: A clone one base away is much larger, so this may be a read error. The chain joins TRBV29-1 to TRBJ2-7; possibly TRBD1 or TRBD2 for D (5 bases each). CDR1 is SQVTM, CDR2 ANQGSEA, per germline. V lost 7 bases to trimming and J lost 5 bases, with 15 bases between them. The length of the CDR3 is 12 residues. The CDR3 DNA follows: TGCAGCGCTGGGTTCGGGGACCACGAGCAGTACTTC. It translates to CSAGFGDHEQYF.

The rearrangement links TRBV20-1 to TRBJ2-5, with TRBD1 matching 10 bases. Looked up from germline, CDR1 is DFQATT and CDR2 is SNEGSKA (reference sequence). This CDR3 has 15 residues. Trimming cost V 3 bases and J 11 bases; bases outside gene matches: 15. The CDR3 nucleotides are TGCAGTGCTAGGATTCCGGGACAGGGGCCGGGAGTGCAGTACTTC. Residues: CSARIPGQGPGVQYF.

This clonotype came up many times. The CDR3 sequence is CASSPEQYEQYF. Here the CDR3 DNA reads TGTGCCAGCTCACCCGAACAATACGAGCAGTACTTC. This chain links TRBV18 with TRBJ2-7; D call uncertain. This CDR3 is built from 12 residues. The V gene lost 3 bases and the J gene lost 4 bases, with 7 bases spanning the gap. Germline V gives CDR1 KGHSH, CDR2 LQKENI.